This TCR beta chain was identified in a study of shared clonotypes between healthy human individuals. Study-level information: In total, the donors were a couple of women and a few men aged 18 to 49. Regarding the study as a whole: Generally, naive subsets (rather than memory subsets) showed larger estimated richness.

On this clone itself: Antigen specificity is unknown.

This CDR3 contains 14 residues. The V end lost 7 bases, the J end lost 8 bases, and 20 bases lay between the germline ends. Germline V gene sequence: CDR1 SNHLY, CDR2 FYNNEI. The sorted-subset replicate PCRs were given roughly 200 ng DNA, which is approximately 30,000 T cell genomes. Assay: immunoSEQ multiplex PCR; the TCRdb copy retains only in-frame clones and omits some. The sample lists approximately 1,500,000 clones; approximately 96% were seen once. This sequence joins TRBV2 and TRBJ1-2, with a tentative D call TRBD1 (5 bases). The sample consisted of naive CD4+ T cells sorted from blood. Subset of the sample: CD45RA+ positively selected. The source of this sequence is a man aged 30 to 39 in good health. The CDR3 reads CASKTGTPTWGYTF. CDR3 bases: TGTGCCAGCAAAACCGGGACCCCGACATGGGGCTACACCTTC.